A single sample is the source of the 5 T cell receptor beta chains below, sequenced in a study of T-cell memory formation after mild COVID-19. In TCRdb, the 5' RACE reads were re-called with MiXCR into one record per CDR3 protein. The sample has over 150,000 distinct CDR3 sequences; over 10% are singletons. Sequencing used PBMCs or a T cell subset sorted from them (not recorded which). These receptors were collected from a man aged 18 to 35 who had mild COVID-19 (a few samples of this study predate the infection). Cell type and time point are not known.

This clonotype was detected a few times. The chain is built from TRBV5-1 and TRBJ2-5; 8 bases fit TRBD2. There are 15 residues in the CDR3. V gave up 6 bases and J gave up 2 bases; unmatched junction bases: 9. Germline-derived CDR1 and CDR2 are SGHRS and YFSETQ. CDR3 amino acids: CASIMTGGQQETQYF. The CDR3 bases are TGCGCCAGCATTATGACGGGGGGGCAGCAAGAGACCCAGTACTTC.

This clonotype has a handful of counts. The chain's CDR3 is CASSYGSQEEAFF. The CDR3 DNA follows: TGCGCCAGCAGCTACGGCTCTCAGGAGGAAGCTTTCTTT. The chain is built from TRBV5-1 and TRBJ1-1; no reliable D call. The V end was cut by 3 bases, the J end by 8 bases, with 14 bases between. The CDR3 has 13 amino acids. Germline assignment: CDR1 SGHRS and CDR2 YFSETQ.

This clonotype appeared many times. The V and J genes are TRBV7-6 and TRBJ2-3; D not resolved. CDR3 length: 12 amino acids. V lost 5 bases and J 6 bases, leaving 9 bases between the germline ends. Per germline, CDR1 SGHVS and CDR2 FNYEAQ. CDR3 loop: CASSAYLDTQYF. Written as DNA, the CDR3 is TGTGCCAGCAGCGCCTACTTGGATACGCAGTATTTT.

The chain links TRBV20-1 to TRBJ2-5; 8 positions match TRBD1. Germline V gives CDR1 DFQATT, CDR2 SNEGSKA (reference sequence). The V segment lost 5 bases and the J segment 4 bases; nucleotides outside the gene matches: 12. The CDR3 totals 15 residues. CDR3 region: CSAGPQGAIVETQYF. Written as DNA, the CDR3 is TGCAGTGCTGGGCCTCAGGGGGCGATCGTAGAGACCCAGTACTTC.

The chain uses TRBV2 and TRBJ2-7; D gene unclear. CDR1 is SNHLY, CDR2 FYNNEI, per germline. The CDR3 sequence is 12 residues long. V lost 2 bases to trimming and J lost 5 bases, with 7 bases between them. CDR3 loop: CASSEQIHEQYF. In nucleotides, the CDR3 is TGTGCCAGCAGTGAACAGATCCACGAGCAGTACTTC.